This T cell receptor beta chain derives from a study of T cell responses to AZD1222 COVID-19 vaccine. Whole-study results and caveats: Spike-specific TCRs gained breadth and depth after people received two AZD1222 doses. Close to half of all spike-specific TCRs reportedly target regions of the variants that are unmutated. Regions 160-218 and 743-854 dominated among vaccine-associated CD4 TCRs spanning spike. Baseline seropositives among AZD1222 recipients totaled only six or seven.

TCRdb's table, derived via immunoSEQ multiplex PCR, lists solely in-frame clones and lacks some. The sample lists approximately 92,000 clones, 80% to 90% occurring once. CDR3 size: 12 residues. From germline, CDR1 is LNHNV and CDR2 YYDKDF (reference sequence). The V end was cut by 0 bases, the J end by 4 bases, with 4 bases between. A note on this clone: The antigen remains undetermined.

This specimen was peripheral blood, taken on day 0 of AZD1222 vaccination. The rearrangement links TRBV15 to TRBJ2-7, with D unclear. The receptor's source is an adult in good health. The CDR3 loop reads CATSRDFYEQYF. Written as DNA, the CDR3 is TGTGCCACCAGCAGAGATTTTTACGAGCAGTACTTC.